The 25 T cell receptor beta chains given below trace back to one sample, sequenced in a study of early T cells in non-severe SARS-CoV-2 infection. TCRdb ran MiXCR on the 5' RACE reads and lists one entry per CDR3 protein. The table lists 30,000 to 45,000 distinct CDR3 sequences, 4.5% to 7% of them singletons, with 3.5% to 4.5% in the top ten. This specimen was whole blood, taken at baseline. Receptors originate from an adult who was a healthcare worker with PCR-confirmed SARS-CoV-2 infection or an uninfected control (not recorded which).

This clonotype was counted ten times or more. The chain carries TRBV7-9 and TRBJ2-3, with D possibly matching TRBD2 (6 bases). The CDR3 totals 16 residues. CDR1 is SEHNR, CDR2 FQNEAQ, per germline (reference sequence). V lost 3 bases, J lost 2 bases, and 15 bases lay in between. CDR3 loop: CASSFGGAFNTDTQYF. As DNA, the CDR3 is TGTGCCAGCAGCTTCGGAGGGGCCTTCAACACAGATACGCAGTATTTT.

This clonotype was observed at least ten times. This rearrangement joins TRBV30 to TRBJ2-1, with TRBD2 matching over 11 bases. Trimming at V came to 0 bases and at J to 7 bases, leaving 8 bases not matched to a gene. The CDR3 is made up of 16 amino acids. Germline values: CDR1 GTSNPN, CDR2 SVGIG (reference sequence). The CDR3 region is CAWSVPRTSGSNEQFF. In DNA form, the CDR3 reads TGTGCCTGGAGTGTCCCCCGTACTAGCGGGAGTAATGAGCAGTTCTTC.

The table lists this clonotype with many counts. Germline is not matched at one junction end, which may reflect a read error. The chain recombines TRBV7-7 with TRBJ2-5, with D possibly TRBD1 on 5 matching bases. The CDR3 is made up of 13 amino acids. Germline CDR1 and CDR2: SSHAT and FNYEAQ (reference sequence). The CDR3 nucleotides are TGTGCTAGCAGCTCTGAGAAAGGGGCGACCCAGTACTTC. This encodes CASSSEKGATQYF. Supplemented by reference TRBV7-7 and TRBJ2-5, the full variable domain reads GAGVSQSPRYKVTKRGQDVTLRCDPISSHATLYWYQQALGQGPEFLTYFNYEAQPDKSGLPSDRFSAERPEGSISTLTIQRTEQRDSAMYRCASSSEKGATQYFGPGTRLLVL.

This clonotype was seen ten or more times. V and J are TRBV12-3 or TRBV12-4 and TRBJ2-1; 9 bases map to TRBD2. Germline trimming cut 8 bases from V and 5 bases from J; bases unmatched to any gene: 1. The CDR3 spans 12 residues. The CDR3 sequence: CASGGGDNEQFF. The DNA for the CDR3 is TGTGCCAGCGGCGGGGGGGACAATGAGCAGTTCTTC.

This clonotype was picked up many times. This chain uses TRBV5-1 with TRBJ2-7; 7 nucleotides match TRBD2. Trimming took 4 bases from V and 2 from J; bases not matched to a gene: 9. CDR1 and CDR2 (germline): SGHRS, YFSETQ. The CDR3 loop spans 15 amino acids. The DNA for the CDR3 is TGCGCCAGCAGCCGAACCGGGACTACCACCTACGAGCAGTACTTC. Translation: CASSRTGTTTYEQYF.

This clonotype was seen ten or more times. This chain uses TRBV7-2 with TRBJ2-2; D gene unclear. CDR3 size: 15 residues. V was trimmed by 5 bases and J by 4 bases, leaving 14 bases between them. Germline CDR1 reads SGHTA; CDR2 reads FQGNSA. CDR3 amino acids: CASSMDPLGTGELFF. Here the CDR3 DNA reads TGTGCCAGCAGCATGGACCCCCTCGGCACCGGGGAGCTGTTTTTT.

This clonotype was observed a few times. This chain uses TRBV12-3 or TRBV12-4 with TRBJ1-3; D unclear. This CDR3 contains 15 residues. With 4 bases removed from V and 0 bases from J, the gap between germline ends came to 10 bases. Here the CDR3 reads CASSSGSFSGNTIYF. The CDR3, as DNA: TGTGCCAGCAGTTCAGGATCCTTCTCTGGAAACACCATATATTTT.

Ten or more counts support this clonotype. In DNA form, the CDR3 reads TGTGCCAGCTCACGTGCGACTAGGGACAATGAGCAGTTCTTC. It is translated as CASSRATRDNEQFF. The V gene is TRBV18, the J gene TRBJ2-1; tentative D call: TRBD2 (6 bases). Trimming removed 4 bases from V and 5 bases from J, with 12 bases in between. CDR1 and CDR2 (germline): KGHSH, LQKENI. The CDR3 loop spans 14 amino acids.

The chain couples TRBV18 to TRBJ1-2; unclear D gene. The length of the CDR3 is 17 residues. Germline-derived CDR1 and CDR2 are KGHSH and LQKENI. Between the trimmed V and J ends, which lost 2 bases and 2 bases, there was a span of 18 bases. The CDR3 loop is CASSPWLKSASNYGYTF. The DNA for the CDR3 is TGTGCCAGCTCACCATGGCTTAAATCGGCCAGCAACTATGGCTACACCTTC.

The chain carries TRBV24-1 and TRBJ2-5; the D gene is possibly TRBD1 (6 bases). Germline CDR1 and CDR2: KGHDR and SFDVKD. The CDR3 is 14 residues long. Trimming shortened V by 4 bases and J by 4 bases, and 12 bases separated the two germline ends. Written as DNA, the CDR3 is TGTGCCACCAGTGAAACCGGGACATTAGAGACCCAGTACTTC. Its translation is CATSETGTLETQYF.

This clonotype occurred many times. V and J are TRBV9 and TRBJ2-1; D is perhaps TRBD2 (6 bases). Trimming left V 3 bases short and J 0 bases short, with 16 bases between. The CDR3 consists of 17 residues. Germline V lookup: CDR1 SGDLS, CDR2 YYNGEE. CDR3 residues: CASSAATSFSSYNEQFF. The CDR3, as DNA: TGTGCCAGCAGCGCCGCGACTAGTTTTAGCTCCTACAATGAGCAGTTCTTC.

The chain carries TRBV5-6 and TRBJ1-5; D is undetermined. Germline CDR1 and CDR2: SGHDT and YYEEEE. CDR3 length: 16 amino acids. V was trimmed by 4 bases and J by 9 bases, leaving 23 bases between them. CDR3 sequence: CASSQQREFTGAPQHF. CDR3 in DNA: TGTGCCAGCAGCCAACAGAGGGAGTTTACGGGCGCGCCCCAGCATTTT.

In its sample, this clonotype was seen many times. This rearrangement joins TRBV29-1 to TRBJ2-6; D unclear. Looked up from germline, CDR1 is SQVTM and CDR2 is ANQGSEA. V lost 4 bases to trimming and J lost 4 bases, with 8 bases between them. This CDR3 is 13 amino acids long. CDR3 amino acids: CSVVPPGANVLTF. The CDR3 coding sequence is TGCAGCGTTGTCCCTCCGGGGGCCAACGTCCTGACTTTC. Variable domain in full (rest from reference TRBV29-1 and TRBJ2-6): SAVISQKPSRDICQRGTSLTIQCQVDSQVTMMFWYRQQPGQSLTLIATANQGSEATYESGFVIDKFPISRPNLTFSTLTVSNMSPEDSSIYLCSVVPPGANVLTFGAGSRLTVL.

Here the CDR3 reads CAIERGLAGDTGELFF. CDR3 nucleotide sequence: TGTGCCATTGAACGCGGACTAGCGGGGGACACCGGGGAGCTGTTTTTT. The rearrangement uses TRBV10-3 and TRBJ2-2, with TRBD2 matching 13 bases. The CDR3 covers 16 residues. Germline V gene sequence: CDR1 ENHRY, CDR2 SYGVKD. V dropped 9 bases and J dropped 3; count of bases not matched to a gene: 7.

This clonotype was counted many times. The V gene is TRBV29-1, the J gene TRBJ1-1, with D possibly being TRBD1 (6 bases). Germline-derived CDR1 and CDR2 are SQVTM and ANQGSEA. The CDR3 is 14 residues long. The V end was cut by 4 bases, the J end by 1 base, with 13 bases between. CDR3 DNA: TGCAGCGTTGTATGGGGGGCGGCGAACACTGAAGCTTTCTTT. Amino acids: CSVVWGAANTEAFF.

This clonotype was recorded at least ten times. The junction shows a germline mismatch at one end, possibly a read error. The rearrangement joins TRBV12-3 or TRBV12-4 to TRBJ2-3; D perhaps matches TRBD1 (5 bases). This CDR3 has 13 amino acids. The CDR3 nucleotides read TGTGCCAGCAGAGATAAACCGACAGCTACGCAGTATTTT. This encodes CASRDKPTATQYF.

V and J are TRBV7-8 and TRBJ1-4; the D is unclear. Germline V lookup: CDR1 SGHVS, CDR2 FQNEAQ. The CDR3 loop spans 16 amino acids. V was pared by 5 bases and J by 3 bases, with 16 bases between. The CDR3 protein is CASSGFTGPANEKLFF. The CDR3 DNA sequence: TGTGCCAGCAGCGGCTTCACCGGGCCGGCTAATGAAAAACTGTTTTTT.

This clonotype has just a few counts. V usage is TRBV20-1 and J usage is TRBJ2-3, with D perhaps being TRBD1 or TRBD2 (5 bases each). The CDR3 extends over 15 amino acids. CDR1 and CDR2 (germline): DFQATT, SNEGSKA (reference sequence). Trimming stripped 2 bases from V and 5 bases from J, with 17 bases between. The CDR3 coding sequence is TGCAGTGCTAGAAAATCCCAGGGCCGGGAAGATACGCAGTATTTT. It yields the protein CSARKSQGREDTQYF.

This clonotype was seen at least ten times. The rearrangement uses TRBV6-6 and TRBJ1-5, with D perhaps TRBD1 (5 bases). V shed 6 bases and J shed 6 bases, with 27 bases lying between them. Looked up from germline, CDR1 is MNHNY and CDR2 is SVGAGI (reference sequence). The CDR3 is made up of 18 amino acids. CDR3 DNA sequence: TGTGCCAGCAGACCCGGAGGTAGTAAGGGGACTCCGCCTCAGCCCCAGCATTTT. Translating it yields CASRPGGSKGTPPQPQHF.

Many counts were recorded for this clonotype. J is TRBJ2-3 and V is TRBV4-2; no clear D. Germline values: CDR1 LGHNA, CDR2 YNFKEQ. The V end lost 4 bases, the J end lost 2 bases, and 16 bases lay between the germline ends. The CDR3 spans 16 residues. CDR3 region: CASSRTSDLPTDTQYF. CDR3 in DNA: TGTGCCAGCAGCCGAACCTCAGATTTGCCCACAGATACGCAGTATTTT.

This clonotype was seen at least ten times. V and J are TRBV19 and TRBJ2-3; 9 bases are shared with TRBD1. The CDR3 runs 15 residues. V shed 5 bases, J shed 2 bases, and the junction held 5 bases outside the gene matches. CDR1 LNHDA and CDR2 SQIVND come from the germline V gene (reference sequence). The CDR3 sequence: CASSLDRGSTDTQYF. The CDR3 DNA follows: TGTGCCAGTAGTCTGGACAGGGGCTCCACAGATACGCAGTATTTT.

This clonotype was seen at least ten times. This rearrangement joins TRBV20-1 to TRBJ2-1, with D maybe TRBD2 (5 bases). Germline assignment: CDR1 DFQATT and CDR2 SNEGSKA (reference sequence). V was trimmed by 2 bases and J by 5 bases, leaving 13 bases between them. This CDR3 is 14 amino acids long. In DNA, the CDR3 is TGCAGTGCTAGACGAAGGGTGGGAGACAATGAGCAGTTCTTC. Amino acid sequence: CSARRRVGDNEQFF.

This clonotype was found a few times. The V call is TRBV11-3, the J call TRBJ2-5; TRBD2 aligns across 7 bases. The CDR3 spans 15 residues. V lost 5 bases, J lost 5 bases, and 11 bases stayed unmatched. Germline V gene data show CDR1 as SGHNT and CDR2 as YENEEA. CDR3 sequence: CASSPGLGGPETQYF. DNA for the CDR3: TGTGCCAGCAGCCCCGGACTAGGAGGCCCGGAGACCCAGTACTTC.

The chain uses TRBV6-2 or TRBV6-3 and TRBJ2-7, with 7 bases aligning to TRBD1. CDR3 size: 18 residues. The trim removed 6 bases at V and 0 bases at J, leaving 17 bases unmatched. Germline CDR1 is MNHEY and CDR2 is SVGEGT. CDR3 sequence (DNA): TGTGCCAGCAGCCTATACACAGCCCGGACAGGTGTCTCCTACGAGCAGTACTTC. Protein sequence: CASSLYTARTGVSYEQYF.

The chain uses TRBV21-1 and TRBJ2-2; the table calls TRBD1, which could not be checked here. TRBV21-1 is a documented pseudogene. CDR3 size: 17 residues. The CDR3: CASSSPSIPGDTGELFF. The CDR3 region has the DNA TGTGCCAGCAGCAGCCCCTCGATCCCCGGGGACACCGGGGAGCTGTTTTTT.